The text below deals with one T cell receptor beta chain. Its antigen is currently unknown. This CDR3 has 13 amino acids. Germline CDR1 LGHDT, CDR2 YNNKEL (reference sequence). This sample is drawn from a study of T cells expressing NK-cell markers. Turning to the study itself: One of the eight sequenced donors was seronegative, whereas the other seven were HCMV-seropositive. Study-wide findings and caveats: Of CD8+ T cells, roughly 1.0-7.0% belonged to dominant NKG2C+ clonotypes in several donors.

TCR beta libraries carry UMIs added by 5'RACE template switching. TCRdb derives one entry per CDR3 protein from the 5' RACE reads, leaving out DNA. This listing includes 350,000 to 400,000 distinct CDR3 sequences. The J gene is TRBJ2-1, the V gene TRBV3-1; checking the TCRdb D call of TRBD1 is not possible without DNA. Source material: blood T cells: a sorted CD56 or NKG2C T cell subset, CD4+ or CD8+ T cells, or bulk PBMC T cells (not recorded which). The TCR originated in a woman between 45 and 60 years old in good health. CDR3 region: CASSPRDSNEQFF.